This is a list of T cell receptor beta chains from one sample in a study of neurological immune-mediated disorders. Each CDR3 protein is one row after TCRdb ran MiXCR on the 5' RACE reads. The sample consists of approximately 51,000 distinct CDR3 sequences, about 3.7% of them appearing once. The sample comprised PBMCs. These TCRs come from a man in his forties or fifties with multiple sclerosis. The CDR3 runs from the conserved cysteine through the conserved F or W. The D gene is left open where the match is weak. Rows may omit the clone size; those that give it use once, few, many or a size class.

j_call | v_call | clone_size | d_call | cdr3_nt | cdr3_aa
TRBJ1-4 | TRBV20-1 | few | TRBD1 | TGCAGTGTTCGGACAGGGAGAGACGAAAAACTGTTTTTT | CSVRTGRDEKLFF
TRBJ2-1 | TRBV20-1 | many | TRBD2 | TGCAGTGCTAGCGTCCGAAGCGGGAGCTCCTACAATGAGCAGTTCTTC | CSASVRSGSSYNEQFF
TRBJ2-3 | TRBV3-1 | many | TRBD2 | TGTGCCAGCAGCCAAGGACTAGCGGAAACAGATACGCAGTATTTT | CASSQGLAETDTQYF
TRBJ2-5 | TRBV4-1 | many | NA | TGCGCCAGCAGCCAATGGGTGGGGGAAGAGACCCAGTACTTC | CASSQWVGEETQYF
TRBJ2-5 | TRBV18 | NA | NA | TGTGCCAGCTCACCGGACGGTCAAGAGACCCAGTACTTC | CASSPDGQETQYF
TRBJ2-3 | TRBV7-7 | many | NA | TGTGCCAGCAGCCCTGGGAAATTGCCCACAGATACGCAGTATTTT | CASSPGKLPTDTQYF
TRBJ1-2 | TRBV6-5 | few | NA | TGTGCCAGCAGTCGCGGGGCAGACTATGGCTACACCTTC | CASSRGADYGYTF
TRBJ2-7 | TRBV3-1 | many | NA | TGTGCCAGCAGCCAAGATGGGCCATACGAGCAGTACTTC | CASSQDGPYEQYF
TRBJ2-3 | TRBV6-1 | many | TRBD1 | TGTGCCAGCAGTGTCCGGACAGGGGAAGATACGCAGTATTTT | CASSVRTGEDTQYF
TRBJ2-5 | TRBV3-1 | many | TRBD2 | TGTGCCAGCAGCTCCACTAGCGGGGGGGCCGGGGGAGAGACCCAGTACTTC | CASSSTSGGAGGETQYF
TRBJ1-5 | TRBV5-4 | NA | NA | TGTGCCAGCAGCTTGGACGGCGGGGATCAGCCCCAGAATTTT | CASSLDGGDQPQNF
TRBJ1-2 | TRBV12-3/TRBV12-4 | many | TRBD1 | TGTGCCAGCAGTCTGGACAGGGTAGATGGCTACACCTTC | CASSLDRVDGYTF
TRBJ1-2 | TRBV6-5 | many | NA | TGTGCCAGCAGTTACTCGATAGGTTTCTATGGCTACACCTTC | CASSYSIGFYGYTF
TRBJ2-5 | TRBV20-1 | many | NA | TGCAGTGCCCCCGCACCGGGAGAGACCCAGTACTTC | CSAPAPGETQYF
TRBJ1-1 | TRBV20-1 | many | NA | TGCAGTGCTAGGGCCCCCGGGGGGACACGGAACACTGAAGCTTTCTTT | CSARAPGGTRNTEAFF
TRBJ2-3 | TRBV20-1 | many | NA | TGCAGTGTTTCTTTAGACGGTACGCAGTATTTT | CSVSLDGTQYF
TRBJ1-5 | TRBV20-1 | many | TRBD1 | TGCAGTGCTAGAGATACAGGGGATCAGCCCCAGCATTTT | CSARDTGDQPQHF
TRBJ2-3 | TRBV7-3 | many | NA | TGTGCCAGCAGCTTAATGGGAGGAGGGGGAGATACGCAGTATTTT | CASSLMGGGGDTQYF
TRBJ2-1 | TRBV19 | many | TRBD1 | TGTGCCAGTAGTATGGGCCGGGACAGGGAGCAGTTCTTC | CASSMGRDREQFF
TRBJ2-3 | TRBV5-6 | many | NA | TGTGCCAGCAGCTTGGATCGCATGACAGATACGCAGTATTTT | CASSLDRMTDTQYF
TRBJ1-4 | TRBV3-1 | many | NA | TGTGCCAGCAGCCAAGATCTCAGAGGCAATGAAAAACTGTTTTTT | CASSQDLRGNEKLFF
TRBJ2-1 | TRBV29-1 | many | TRBD1 | TGCAGCGTCCTCTCGAACAGGGGAAGCACCTACAATGAGCAGTTCTTC | CSVLSNRGSTYNEQFF
TRBJ2-7 | TRBV6-2/TRBV6-3 | many | NA | TGTGCCAGCAGTTACTCGGGGGTCCCAAGATCCTACGAGCAGTACTTC | CASSYSGVPRSYEQYF
TRBJ1-1 | TRBV7-9 | many | NA | TGTGCCAGCAGCTCACGCGGTACAGGTCCCCGCGGTGATTTCTTT | CASSSRGTGPRGDFF
TRBJ1-6 | TRBV10-1 | NA | NA | TGCGCCAGCAGTGAGGGGTATGGAGATTCACCCCTCCACTTT | CASSEGYGDSPLHF
TRBJ2-7 | TRBV4-1 | many | TRBD2 | TGCGCCAGCAGCCAAGATGGGGGGGGGGACGAGCAGTACTTC | CASSQDGGGDEQYF